This T cell receptor (beta chain) was captured by sequencing in a study of T cells after posttransplantation cyclophosphamide. The related graft donor's blood sample was taken on the day of bone marrow donation. The study's findings and limits: Donor CD8+ memory clones often dominated recipient blood repertoires at later times. Tissue-infiltrating T cells from skin or gut overlapped little with blood T cells.

A note on this clone: The target antigen is unknown.

CDR1 and CDR2 from the germline V gene are SGHRS and YFSETQ. This CDR3 has 13 residues. V gave up 5 bases and J gave up 3 bases, with 11 bases separating them. The data were produced by immunoSEQ multiplex PCR, yet TCRdb's version contains in-frame clones alone and is incomplete. The data contain roughly 70,000 clones, around 93% of them singletons. The sequenced sample consisted of PBMCs. This TCR was sampled from a woman under 40 in good health and a related stem cell transplant donor. The rearrangement joins TRBV5-1 to TRBJ2-5, with D perhaps TRBD1 or TRBD2 (5 bases each). DNA for the CDR3: TGCGCCAGCAGTCGGGACCGAGAAGAGACCCAGTACTTC. Its translation is CASSRDREETQYF.